A selection of T cell receptor beta chains follows, all from one sample in a study of graft-versus-host responses after intestinal transplantation. TCRdb keeps only in-frame clones here, not all; method: immunoSEQ multiplex PCR. The profile shows about 100,000 clones, roughly 87% of them singletons. These TCRs' antigens remain unknown. Specimen: unstimulated CD4+ T cells sorted from spleen or lymph node cells, collected before intestinal transplant. The source of these receptors is a human donor who received an intestinal transplant. Both conserved end residues are part of each CDR3. Each record gives: J gene, D gene, clone size, V gene, CDR3 protein, CDR3 DNA. D genes are given only for firm matches. Some rows have no size entry. The others give once, few or many, or a class for an expanded clone.

J: TRBJ2-7
D: TRBD1
size: NA
V: TRBV9
CDR3: CASSVGQELYEQYF
DNA: TGTGCCAGCAGCGTGGGACAGGAGCTCTACGAGCAGTACTTC

J: TRBJ1-5
D: NA
size: NA
V: TRBV4-2
CDR3: CASSQGAERGDQPQHF
DNA: TGTGCCAGCAGCCAAGGTGCAGAGAGGGGTGATCAGCCCCAGCATTTT

J: TRBJ1-2
D: NA
size: NA
V: TRBV6-5
CDR3: CASSYNYGYTF
DNA: TGTGCCAGCAGTTATAACTATGGCTACACCTTC

J: TRBJ2-7
D: TRBD1
size: NA
V: TRBV11-2
CDR3: CASSDRDRGPYEQYF
DNA: TGTGCCAGCAGCGACCGGGACAGGGGGCCCTACGAGCAGTACTTC

J: TRBJ1-5
D: TRBD1
size: NA
V: TRBV19
CDR3: CASSELTGTEPQHF
DNA: TGTGCCAGTAGTGAACTGACAGGGACTGAGCCCCAGCATTTT

J: TRBJ1-2
D: NA
size: NA
V: TRBV19
CDR3: CACGGQEAFTRRDGYTF
DNA: TGTGCCTGCGGGGGGCAGGAGGCTTTCACCAGGCGGGATGGCTACACCTTC

J: TRBJ2-6
D: TRBD1
size: NA
V: TRBV27
CDR3: CASSSRQGGANVLTF
DNA: TGTGCCAGCAGTTCTAGACAGGGTGGGGCCAACGTCCTGACTTTC

J: TRBJ2-2
D: NA
size: few
V: TRBV20-1
CDR3: CSATSTGELFF
DNA: TGCAGTGCTACTAGTACCGGGGAGCTGTTTTTT

J: TRBJ2-3
D: NA
size: NA
V: TRBV2
CDR3: CASSGNIWGPADTQYF
DNA: TGTGCCAGCAGTGGTAATATTTGGGGCCCCGCAGATACGCAGTATTTT

J: TRBJ1-6
D: TRBD1
size: few
V: TRBV5-6
CDR3: CASSLTGGYNSPLHF
DNA: TGTGCCAGCAGCTTGACAGGGGGGTATAATTCACCCCTCCACTTT

J: TRBJ2-3
D: TRBD2
size: NA
V: TRBV5-1
CDR3: CASSLGLAGGDTQYF
DNA: TGCGCCAGCAGCCTGGGACTAGCGGGAGGAGATACGCAGTATTTT

J: TRBJ1-1
D: NA
size: NA
V: TRBV10-2
CDR3: CASRDPNTEAFF
DNA: TGCGCCAGCAGGGACCCGAACACTGAAGCTTTCTTT

J: TRBJ2-7
D: NA
size: NA
V: TRBV19
CDR3: CASSIQGRNEQYF
DNA: TGTGCCAGTAGTATTCAAGGGCGAAACGAGCAGTACTTC

J: TRBJ2-1
D: TRBD2
size: once
V: TRBV5-1
CDR3: CASSTTSGHNKQFF
DNA: TGCGCCAGCAGCACAACTAGCGGACACAATAAGCAGTTCTTC

J: TRBJ1-2
D: TRBD1
size: NA
V: TRBV7-3
CDR3: CASSLKGNVRGLKDNYGYTF
DNA: TGTGCCAGCAGCTTAAAGGGGAACGTCAGGGGGTTAAAAGACAACTATGGCTACACCTTC

J: TRBJ2-3
D: TRBD2
size: NA
V: TRBV5-6
CDR3: CASSPATSGSGYTQYF
DNA: TGTGCCAGCAGCCCTGCGACTAGCGGGAGCGGGTATACGCAGTATTTT

J: TRBJ2-3
D: NA
size: NA
V: TRBV19
CDR3: CASSLSDTQYF
DNA: TGTGCCAGTAGTCTATCCGATACGCAGTATTTT

J: TRBJ1-4
D: NA
size: NA
V: TRBV2
CDR3: CASRGSINEKLFF
DNA: TGTGCCAGCAGGGGTAGTATTAATGAAAAACTGTTTTTT

J: TRBJ1-6
D: TRBD1
size: NA
V: TRBV9
CDR3: CASSVGSWDRGFSPLHF
DNA: TGTGCCAGCAGCGTTGGTTCATGGGACAGGGGGTTTTCACCCCTCCACTTT

J: TRBJ2-5
D: NA
size: NA
V: TRBV7-9
CDR3: CARMGPGQETQYF
DNA: TGTGCCAGGATGGGCCCGGGCCAAGAGACCCAGTACTTC

J: TRBJ1-2
D: NA
size: NA
V: TRBV6-1
CDR3: CASSGGVEQMYYGYTF
DNA: TGTGCCAGCAGTGGTGGTGTAGAACAGATGTACTATGGCTACACCTTC

J: TRBJ1-5
D: TRBD1
size: NA
V: TRBV6-1
CDR3: CASSRTGGIQPQHF
DNA: TGTGCCAGCAGCCGTACAGGGGGCATCCAGCCCCAGCATTTT

J: TRBJ2-3
D: NA
size: NA
V: TRBV2
CDR3: CASSEGQGRTDTQYF
DNA: TGTGCCAGCAGTGAAGGGCAGGGGCGCACAGATACGCAGTATTTT

J: TRBJ2-7
D: NA
size: NA
V: TRBV9
CDR3: CASSPRLGAGSHYEQYF
DNA: TGTGCCAGCAGCCCACGTTTAGGGGCGGGTTCTCACTACGAGCAGTACTTC

J: TRBJ2-2
D: NA
size: NA
V: TRBV7-3
CDR3: CASSFPLAPVYRAGELFF
DNA: TGTGCCAGCAGCTTCCCTCTAGCGCCTGTTTACCGGGCCGGGGAGCTGTTTTTT

J: TRBJ2-1
D: NA
size: NA
V: TRBV7-3
CDR3: CASSLGGGASYNEQFF
DNA: TGTGCCAGCAGCTTAGGAGGCGGGGCCTCCTACAATGAGCAGTTCTTC

J: TRBJ2-2
D: TRBD2
size: few
V: TRBV2
CDR3: CASRSSGHTGELFF
DNA: TGTGCCAGCAGGTCTAGCGGCCACACCGGGGAGCTGTTTTTT

J: TRBJ1-1
D: TRBD1
size: NA
V: TRBV7-9
CDR3: CASSLKGDRGGTEAFF
DNA: TGTGCCAGCAGCTTAAAAGGGGACAGGGGTGGCACTGAAGCTTTCTTT

J: TRBJ2-3
D: NA
size: NA
V: TRBV23-1
CDR3: CASRLLGPKDTQYF
DNA: TGCGCCAGCAGACTACTAGGACCTAAAGATACGCAGTATTTT

J: TRBJ2-3
D: NA
size: NA
V: TRBV6-6
CDR3: CASTSPVMNTQYF
DNA: TGTGCCAGCACCTCGCCGGTTATGAATACGCAGTATTTT

J: TRBJ1-3
D: NA
size: NA
V: TRBV10-3
CDR3: CAIGLSGNTIYF
DNA: TGTGCCATCGGGCTTTCTGGAAACACCATATATTTT

J: TRBJ1-5
D: NA
size: NA
V: TRBV4-1
CDR3: CASSQDWQGNSNQPQHF
DNA: TGCGCCAGCAGCCAAGATTGGCAGGGAAATAGCAATCAGCCCCAGCATTTT

J: TRBJ2-3
D: TRBD2
size: NA
V: TRBV7-2
CDR3: CASRLSGTSGGRTDTQYF
DNA: TGTGCCAGCAGACTCAGTGGAACTAGCGGGGGGAGGACAGATACGCAGTATTTT

J: TRBJ2-7
D: TRBD2
size: NA
V: TRBV5-6
CDR3: CASSLGLAGFTSYEQYF
DNA: TGTGCCAGCAGCTTGGGCCTAGCGGGGTTTACCTCCTACGAGCAGTACTTC

J: TRBJ1-4
D: TRBD1
size: NA
V: TRBV28
CDR3: CASVPGGPTNEKLFF
DNA: TGTGCCAGCGTTCCAGGGGGGCCGACTAATGAAAAACTGTTTTTT

J: TRBJ2-1
D: TRBD2
size: NA
V: TRBV6-1
CDR3: CAALAGHLSYNEQFF
DNA: TGTGCGGCGCTAGCGGGCCATCTCTCCTACAATGAGCAGTTCTTC